This T cell receptor (beta chain) was identified in a study of blood T cell repertoires in COVID-19. Study background: The United States, Italy and Spain were the sources of the acute and convalescent COVID-19 samples. Nucleic acid was either cDNA or gDNA, and it came from T cells, B-cell-depleted T cells, or PBMCs.

Trimming stripped 2 bases from V and 9 bases from J, with 5 bases between. The length of the CDR3 is 11 residues. Original processing notes: Estimation of nucleated cell counts was performed using reference gene primer amplification. Clones were read by immunoSEQ multiplex PCR, and TCRdb kept only the in-frame ones, dropping some. The V and J calls and clone size were taken over from that table, and D and trimming were inferred from the DNA. The sample contains approximately 190,000 clones, 80% to 90% of which appear only once. This clone has only one observation. Specimen: peripheral blood. This sequence originates from a human donor in a cohort sampled during active COVID-19. J is TRBJ1-5 and V is TRBV12-3 or TRBV12-4; D gene ambiguous. The chain's CDR3 is CASSLSGPQHF. CDR3 bases: TGTGCCAGCAGTTTATCCGGGCCCCAGCATTTT.